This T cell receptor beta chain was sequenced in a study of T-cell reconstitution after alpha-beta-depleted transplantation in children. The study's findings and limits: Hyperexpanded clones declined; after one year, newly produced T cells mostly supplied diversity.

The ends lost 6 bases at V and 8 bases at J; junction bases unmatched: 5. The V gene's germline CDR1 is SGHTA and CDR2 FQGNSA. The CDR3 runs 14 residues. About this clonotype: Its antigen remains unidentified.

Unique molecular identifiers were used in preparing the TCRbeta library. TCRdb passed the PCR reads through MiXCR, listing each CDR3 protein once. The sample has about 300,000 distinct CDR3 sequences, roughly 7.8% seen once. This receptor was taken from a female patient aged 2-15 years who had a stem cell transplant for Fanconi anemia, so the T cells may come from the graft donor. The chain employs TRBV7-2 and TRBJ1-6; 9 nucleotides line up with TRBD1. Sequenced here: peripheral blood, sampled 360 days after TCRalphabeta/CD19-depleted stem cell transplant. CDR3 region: CASSQDRGYSPLHF. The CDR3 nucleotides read TGTGCCAGCAGTCAGGACAGGGGTTATTCACCCCTCCACTTT.